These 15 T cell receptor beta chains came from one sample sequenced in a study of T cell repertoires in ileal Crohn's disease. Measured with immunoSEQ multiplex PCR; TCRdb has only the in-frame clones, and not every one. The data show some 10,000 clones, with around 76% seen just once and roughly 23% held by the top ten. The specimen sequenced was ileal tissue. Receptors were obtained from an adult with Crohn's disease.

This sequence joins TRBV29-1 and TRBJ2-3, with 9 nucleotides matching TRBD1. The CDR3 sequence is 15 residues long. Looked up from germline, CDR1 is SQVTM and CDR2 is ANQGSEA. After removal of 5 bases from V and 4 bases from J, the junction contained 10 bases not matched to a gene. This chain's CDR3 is CSVLRDRDWADTQYF. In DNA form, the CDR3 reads TGCAGCGTTCTTCGGGACAGGGATTGGGCAGATACGCAGTATTTT.

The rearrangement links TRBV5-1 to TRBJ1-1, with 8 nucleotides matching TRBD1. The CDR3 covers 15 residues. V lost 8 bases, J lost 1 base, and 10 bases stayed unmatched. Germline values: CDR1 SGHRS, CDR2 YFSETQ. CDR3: CASSSRGRENTEAFF. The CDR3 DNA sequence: TGCGCCAGTTCCTCCAGGGGGCGGGAGAACACTGAAGCTTTCTTT.

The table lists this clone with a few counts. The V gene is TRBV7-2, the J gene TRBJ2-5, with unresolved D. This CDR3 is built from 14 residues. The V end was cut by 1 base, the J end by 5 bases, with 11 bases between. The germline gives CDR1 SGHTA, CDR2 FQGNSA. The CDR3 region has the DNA TGTGCCAGCAGCTTAGTGTCCGGGTCGGAGACCCAGTACTTC. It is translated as CASSLVSGSETQYF.

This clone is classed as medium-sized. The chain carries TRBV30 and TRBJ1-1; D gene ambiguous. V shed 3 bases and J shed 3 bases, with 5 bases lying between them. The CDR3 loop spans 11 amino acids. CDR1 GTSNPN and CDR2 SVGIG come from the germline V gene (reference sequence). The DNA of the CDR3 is TGTGCCTGGAGGAGGGACACTGAAGCTTTCTTT. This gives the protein CAWRRDTEAFF. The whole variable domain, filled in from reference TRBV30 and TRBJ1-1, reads SQTIHQWPATLVQPVGSPLSLECTVEGTSNPNLYWYRQAAGRGLQLLFYSVGIGQISSEVPQNLSASRPQDRQFILSSKKLLLSDSGFYLCAWRRDTEAFFGQGTRLTVV.

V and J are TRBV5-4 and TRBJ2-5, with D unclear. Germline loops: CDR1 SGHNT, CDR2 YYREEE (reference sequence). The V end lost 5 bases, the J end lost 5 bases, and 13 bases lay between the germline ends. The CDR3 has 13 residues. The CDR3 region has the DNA TGTGCCAGCAGGAACCGAAGCATGGAGACCCAGTACTTC. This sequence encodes CASRNRSMETQYF.

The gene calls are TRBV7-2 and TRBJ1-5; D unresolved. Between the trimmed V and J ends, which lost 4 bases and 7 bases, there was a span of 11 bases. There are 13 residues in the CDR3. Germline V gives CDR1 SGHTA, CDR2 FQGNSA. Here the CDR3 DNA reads TGTGCCAGCAGCTCGCAAGGGAGGCAGCCCCAGCATTTT. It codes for CASSSQGRQPQHF.

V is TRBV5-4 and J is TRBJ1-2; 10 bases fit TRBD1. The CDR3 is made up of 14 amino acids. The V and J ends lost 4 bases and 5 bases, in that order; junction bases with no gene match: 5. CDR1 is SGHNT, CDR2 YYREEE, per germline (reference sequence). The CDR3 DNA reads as TGTGCCAGCAGCGGATGGACAGGGGGATATGGCTACACCTTC. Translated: CASSGWTGGYGYTF.

The CDR3 region has the DNA TGTGCCAGCAGTGACTCAAGTGCGGAGAATCAGCCCCAGCATTTT. Protein sequence: CASSDSSAENQPQHF. The chain links TRBV6-4 to TRBJ1-5, with D hard to call. Between the trimmed V and J ends, which lost 0 bases and 4 bases, there was a span of 10 bases. Germline V gene sequence: CDR1 MRHNA, CDR2 SNTAGT. The CDR3 runs to 15 residues.

The CDR3 nucleotides read TGTGCCAGCAGCCAAGCCCGGGACAGGGGTATAGGGGATTCACCCCTCCACTTT. Protein product: CASSQARDRGIGDSPLHF. The chain combines TRBV14 with TRBJ1-6, with 10 bases fitting TRBD1. This CDR3 region has 18 residues. J was trimmed by 8 bases and V by 1 base; bases with no gene match: 11. Germline loops: CDR1 SGHDN, CDR2 FVKESK.

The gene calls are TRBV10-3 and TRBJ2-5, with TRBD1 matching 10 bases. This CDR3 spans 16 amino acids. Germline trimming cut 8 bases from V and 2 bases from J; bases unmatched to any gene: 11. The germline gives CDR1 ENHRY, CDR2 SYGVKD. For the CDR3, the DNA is TGTGCCATCGCAAGCCCACCGGGACAGGGGCAAGAGACCCAGTACTTC. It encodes CAIASPPGQGQETQYF.

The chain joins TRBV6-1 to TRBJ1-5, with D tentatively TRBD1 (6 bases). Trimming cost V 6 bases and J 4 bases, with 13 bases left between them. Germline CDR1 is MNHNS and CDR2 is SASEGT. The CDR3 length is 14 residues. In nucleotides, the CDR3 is TGTGCCAGCAGCTTTGACAGGAGTAATCAGCCCCAGCATTTT. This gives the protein CASSFDRSNQPQHF.

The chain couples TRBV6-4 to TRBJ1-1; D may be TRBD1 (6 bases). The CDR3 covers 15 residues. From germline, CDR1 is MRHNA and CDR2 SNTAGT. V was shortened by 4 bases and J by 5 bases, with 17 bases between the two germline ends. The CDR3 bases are TGTGCCAGCAGTGGGCAGGGGAACGGAAGAACTGAAGCTTTCTTT. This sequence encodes CASSGQGNGRTEAFF.

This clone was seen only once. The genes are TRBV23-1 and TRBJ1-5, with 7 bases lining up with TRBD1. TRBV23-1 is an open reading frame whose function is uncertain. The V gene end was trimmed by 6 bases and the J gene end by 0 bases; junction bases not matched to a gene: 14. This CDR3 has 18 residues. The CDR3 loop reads CASRRQGPNWYSNQPQHF. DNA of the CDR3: TGCGCCAGCAGACGACAGGGTCCAAATTGGTATAGCAATCAGCCCCAGCATTTT.

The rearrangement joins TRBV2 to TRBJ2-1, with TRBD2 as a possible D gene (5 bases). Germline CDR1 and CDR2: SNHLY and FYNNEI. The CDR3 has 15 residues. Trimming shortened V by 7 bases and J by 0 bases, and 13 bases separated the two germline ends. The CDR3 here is CASIRRRSSYNEQFF. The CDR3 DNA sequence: TGTGCCAGCATCCGAAGGAGGAGCTCCTACAATGAGCAGTTCTTC.

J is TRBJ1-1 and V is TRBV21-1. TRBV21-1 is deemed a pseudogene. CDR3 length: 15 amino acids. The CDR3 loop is CASNSRTTPNTEAFF. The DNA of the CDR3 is TGTGCCAGCAACTCCCGTACCACGCCGAACACTGAAGCTTTCTTT.